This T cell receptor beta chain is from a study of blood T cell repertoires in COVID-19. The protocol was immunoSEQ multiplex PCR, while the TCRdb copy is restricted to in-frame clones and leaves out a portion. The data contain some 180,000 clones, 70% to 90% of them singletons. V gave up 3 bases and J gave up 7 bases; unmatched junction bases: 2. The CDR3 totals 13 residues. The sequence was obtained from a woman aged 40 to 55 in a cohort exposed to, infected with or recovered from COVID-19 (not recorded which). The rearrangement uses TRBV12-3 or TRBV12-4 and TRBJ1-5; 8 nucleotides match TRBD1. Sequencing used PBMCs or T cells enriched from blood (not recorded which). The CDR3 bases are TGTGCCAGCAGTTTTCCAGGGGGCCAGCCCCAGCATTTT. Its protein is CASSFPGGQPQHF.